These 2 T cell receptor beta chains originate from one sample sequenced in a study of OX40 agonist ivuxolimab in advanced cancers. The data were produced by immunoSEQ multiplex PCR, yet TCRdb's version contains in-frame clones alone and is incomplete. The sample contains just over 50,000 clones, around 82% of which appear only once. The sample consisted of CD4+ or CD8+ T cells sorted from blood, taken in a trial of the OX40 agonist ivuxolimab. These receptors all stem from an adult with an advanced solid tumor such as melanoma, head and neck, liver or kidney cancer.

The V and J genes are TRBV18 and TRBJ1-2; D gene ambiguous. This CDR3 region has 15 residues. Trimming removed 2 bases from V and 4 bases from J, with 14 bases in between. Germline CDR1 and CDR2: KGHSH and LQKENI. CDR3 residues: CASSPSQEMGYGYTF. CDR3 in DNA: TGTGCCAGCTCACCATCTCAGGAGATGGGCTATGGCTACACCTTC.

The genes are TRBV4-2 and TRBJ1-2; possibly TRBD1 for D (6 bases). CDR3 length equals 15 residues. The V and J ends lost 0 bases and 0 bases respectively, with 8 bases between them. Germline CDR1 reads LGHNA; CDR2 reads YNFKEQ. CDR3 residues: CASSQEGGANYGYTF. The CDR3 nucleotides read TGTGCCAGCAGCCAAGAAGGGGGAGCTAACTATGGCTACACCTTC.